This T cell receptor beta chain was observed in a study of PD-1 blockade in classical Hodgkin lymphoma. Study-wide findings and caveats: The diversity seen at baseline in complete responders resembled that of newly diagnosed patients.

V was pared by 4 bases and J by 3 bases, with 4 bases of the junction left unmatched. The CDR3 runs 15 residues. Germline CDR1 is LNHDA and CDR2 is SQIVND (reference sequence). TCRdb keeps only in-frame clones here, not all; method: immunoSEQ multiplex PCR. The data show approximately 24,000 clones, around 80% seen once. No patient escaped relapse after autologous stem cell transplantation, and brentuximab vedotin exposure varied. A word on this clone: The antigen remains undetermined.

This specimen was peripheral blood mononuclear cells (PBMCs), taken before the second cycle of nivolumab. The receptor was isolated from a human donor with classical Hodgkin lymphoma. The chain joins TRBV19 to TRBJ1-5; the match to TRBD1 covers 9 bases. CDR3 loop: CASSNRDRVNQPQHF. The CDR3 DNA sequence: TGTGCCAGTAGTAACCGGGACAGGGTCAATCAGCCCCAGCATTTT.